This T cell receptor (beta chain) was sequenced during a study of blood T cell repertoires in COVID-19 (dated by TCRdb to the early 2020s). Regarding the research as a whole: The collaborator samples originated in the United States, Italy and Spain and spanned the acute and convalescent phases of COVID-19. The material from the prospective study consisted of cDNA or gDNA derived from T cells, B-cell-depleted T cells, or PBMCs. Deeply sampled blood TCRbeta repertoires from subjects exposed to, actively infected with, or recovered from COVID-19 were included in the dataset. A freely available public database, intended as a resource for researchers studying the immune response to SARS-CoV-2, is where the repertoires were released. Samples came from the ongoing ImmuneRACE study (first 160 participants) plus 1,254 subjects from 6 global collaborators. A de-identified subject ID, COVID-19 status, age in years and sex were almost always included in the sample metadata. HLA class I and class II types, where available, came from metadata supplied by the sample provider rather than from assay-based typing.

TCRbeta CDR3 regions were amplified from genomic DNA using the immunoSEQ Assay, a bias-controlled multiplex PCR. The original pipeline was this. The number of nucleated cells in each sample was estimated from the amplification of reference gene primers within the assay. To quantify the absolute abundance of each unique TCRbeta CDR3 rearrangement, sequence reads were collapsed and filtered. Productive Simpson clonality was computed per sample as the square root of Simpson's diversity index over productive rearrangements. TCRdb provides this immuneACCESS table in a form limited to in-frame rearrangements. Some clones are lacking; in checked studies, under half of them reflect an unresolved V gene, and why the rest are absent is not known. The V and J calls and clone size were taken over from that table, and D and trimming were inferred from the DNA. This sample has 100,000 or so clones in its table, and just under 80% of those were observed once. The leading ten clones occupy under 35% of the sample.

The paper as a whole reports these results and caveats: Clinical and demographic metadata were provided uncurated, with the amount varying by source and participant.

For this clone: What antigen it recognizes has not been identified. No qualities accompany the bases; no much larger clone lies one base away.

CDR1 is given as MNHEY and CDR2 as SMNVEV, both from the germline V gene (reference sequence). The CDR3, cysteine through phenylalanine, is 15 amino acids long. Of the read, only the CDR3 DNA is kept; its 45 bases are in frame from base 1. Compared with germline, V lacks 5 bases and J lacks 8 bases; bases without a gene match: 10. Whole blood was collected in K2EDTA tubes by collaborating institutions according to the institutions' own protocols. For TCRbeta analysis, collaborators shipped samples as frozen whole blood, isolated PBMCs, or DNA extracted from either of those sample types. The rearranged chain carries TRBV27 and TRBJ1-2, with 11 bases in between that match TRBD1. The sequencing sample was made of peripheral blood. The TCR sequence derives from a man aged 65-85 years with active or convalescent COVID-19. This receptor carries the CDR3 CASSAGTGGRGGYTF. At the DNA level, the sequence is TGTGCCAGCAGTGCCGGGACAGGGGGTCGAGGGGGCTACACCTTC.